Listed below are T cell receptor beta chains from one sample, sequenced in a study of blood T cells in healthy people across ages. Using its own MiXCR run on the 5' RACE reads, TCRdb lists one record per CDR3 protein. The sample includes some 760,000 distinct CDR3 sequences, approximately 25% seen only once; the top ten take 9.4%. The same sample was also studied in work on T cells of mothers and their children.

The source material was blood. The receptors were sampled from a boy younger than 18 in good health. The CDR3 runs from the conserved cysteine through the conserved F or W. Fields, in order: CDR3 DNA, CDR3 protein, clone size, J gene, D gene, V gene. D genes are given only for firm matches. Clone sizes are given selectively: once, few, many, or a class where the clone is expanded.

cdr3_nt: TGTGCCAGCAAAGAGCGGCTTAGCACAGATACGCAGTATTTT; cdr3_aa: CASKERLSTDTQYF; clone_size: NA; j_call: TRBJ2-3; d_call: NA; v_call: TRBV7-3
cdr3_nt: TGTGCCAGCAGAAAGGGGGGGATGGAGACCCAGTACTTC; cdr3_aa: CASRKGGMETQYF; clone_size: NA; j_call: TRBJ2-5; d_call: NA; v_call: TRBV5-5
cdr3_nt: TGTGCCAGCAGCAAGCAAGCAGGGGGCGCCGGCACAGATACGCAGTATTTT; cdr3_aa: CASSKQAGGAGTDTQYF; clone_size: once; j_call: TRBJ2-3; d_call: TRBD1; v_call: TRBV7-2
cdr3_nt: TGCGCCAGCAGCTTGGCCTACACTAGCGGGGGGTACAATGAGCAGTTCTTC; cdr3_aa: CASSLAYTSGGYNEQFF; clone_size: few; j_call: TRBJ2-1; d_call: TRBD2; v_call: TRBV5-1
cdr3_nt: TGTGCCAGCAGCCATTCGGACAGGGTGAATGAGCAGTTCTTC; cdr3_aa: CASSHSDRVNEQFF; clone_size: NA; j_call: TRBJ2-1; d_call: TRBD1; v_call: TRBV3-1
cdr3_nt: TGCGCCAGCAGCTTGTGGTCAGGGAATGACGAGCAGTACTTC; cdr3_aa: CASSLWSGNDEQYF; clone_size: few; j_call: TRBJ2-7; d_call: NA; v_call: TRBV5-1
cdr3_nt: TGTGCCAGCAGCTTAGGGACTAGCGGGGGTGGAGAGACCCAGTACTTC; cdr3_aa: CASSLGTSGGGETQYF; clone_size: NA; j_call: TRBJ2-5; d_call: TRBD2; v_call: TRBV7-9
cdr3_nt: TGTGCCAGCAAGGAAAAGCTTACCCTAGCCAAAAACATTCAGTACTTC; cdr3_aa: CASKEKLTLAKNIQYF; clone_size: NA; j_call: TRBJ2-4; d_call: NA; v_call: TRBV6-2/TRBV6-3
cdr3_nt: TGTGCCAGTAGCCCTACAGGGGTGGACTATGGCTACACCTTC; cdr3_aa: CASSPTGVDYGYTF; clone_size: NA; j_call: TRBJ1-2; d_call: TRBD1; v_call: TRBV19
cdr3_nt: TGTGCCAGCAGCCACCTGGGATTCAAAGAGACCCAGTACTTC; cdr3_aa: CASSHLGFKETQYF; clone_size: NA; j_call: TRBJ2-5; d_call: NA; v_call: TRBV3-1
cdr3_nt: TGTGCCAGCAGACAAACTAGCCGAAACCAAGAGACCCAGTACTTC; cdr3_aa: CASRQTSRNQETQYF; clone_size: NA; j_call: TRBJ2-5; d_call: NA; v_call: TRBV27
cdr3_nt: TGTGCCAGCAGCTTAAAATCGACGGGGGGGTGGGAGACCCAGTACTTC; cdr3_aa: CASSLKSTGGWETQYF; clone_size: NA; j_call: TRBJ2-5; d_call: TRBD2; v_call: TRBV7-2
cdr3_nt: TGCAGCGTTGTTATCTTCGGGGGGGGCAACAATGAGCAGTTCTTC; cdr3_aa: CSVVIFGGGNNEQFF; clone_size: many; j_call: TRBJ2-1; d_call: TRBD2; v_call: TRBV29-1
cdr3_nt: TGTGCCACCAGTGATCCAGGGGCCTATGGCTACACCTTC; cdr3_aa: CATSDPGAYGYTF; clone_size: few; j_call: TRBJ1-2; d_call: NA; v_call: TRBV24-1
cdr3_nt: TGTGCCGGCAGCGAAGGGGGATCGGTCTCTGGGGCCAACGTCCTGACTTTC; cdr3_aa: CAGSEGGSVSGANVLTF; clone_size: NA; j_call: TRBJ2-6; d_call: NA; v_call: TRBV9
cdr3_nt: TGCGCCAGCAGCCCAATAGGGACTAGCGGAAATCACAATGAGCAGTTCTTC; cdr3_aa: CASSPIGTSGNHNEQFF; clone_size: few; j_call: TRBJ2-1; d_call: TRBD2; v_call: TRBV4-1
cdr3_nt: TGCGCCAGCAGCTTCCGACTAGCGGGGGGTGTCACAGATACGCAGTATTTT; cdr3_aa: CASSFRLAGGVTDTQYF; clone_size: few; j_call: TRBJ2-3; d_call: TRBD2; v_call: TRBV5-1
cdr3_nt: TGTGCCACCAGCAGAGATTTGGGCAGAGTGAACACTGAAGCTTTCTTT; cdr3_aa: CATSRDLGRVNTEAFF; clone_size: NA; j_call: TRBJ1-1; d_call: NA; v_call: TRBV15
cdr3_nt: TGTGCCAGCTCACTAGCAACCGCGGAGACCCAGTACTTC; cdr3_aa: CASSLATAETQYF; clone_size: few; j_call: TRBJ2-5; d_call: NA; v_call: TRBV18